Each of the 27 T cell receptor beta chains below was sequenced from the same sample in a study of regulatory T cells in long-lasting Graves disease. Sample time point: newly diagnosed GD, antithyroid drugs for less than 3 months. PBMC RNA served as the TCR library source. Building of the TCR beta libraries involved iRepertoire HTBI primers and Arm-PCR of CDR3 regions. TCRdb reprocessed the multiplex PCR reads via MiXCR and lists one record per CDR3 protein. The sample carries hundreds of thousands of distinct CDR3 sequences, roughly 15% recorded once. Another study also made use of these data, one on T cells in Graves' hyperthyroidism and ophthalmopathy.

This specimen was peripheral blood mononuclear cells (PBMCs), taken at new diagnosis, from a patient treated with antithyroid drugs. Every receptor here comes from a woman in her 30s with Graves disease.

This clonotype was detected many times. The chain links TRBV30 to TRBJ2-5; TRBD2 matches 10 bases. The CDR3 sequence is 14 residues long. The germline CDR1 and CDR2 sequences are GTSNPN and SVGIG (reference sequence). The ends lost 7 bases at V and 5 bases at J; junction bases unmatched: 10. CDR3 loop: CASTTSGWSETQYF. The CDR3 DNA reads TGTGCCTCGACGACTAGCGGGTGGTCGGAGACCCAGTACTTC.

The chain carries TRBV7-9 and TRBJ2-7; perhaps D is TRBD1 or TRBD2 (5 bases each). The V gene lost 2 bases and the J gene lost 2 bases, with 10 bases spanning the gap. CDR1 is SEHNR, CDR2 FQNEAQ, per germline (reference sequence). CDR3 size: 14 residues. The CDR3 sequence is CASSLLEGPYEQYF. DNA for the CDR3: TGTGCCAGCAGCTTATTAGAGGGGCCCTACGAGCAGTACTTC.

This clonotype was observed a few times. The chain couples TRBV6-1 to TRBJ1-6; D uncertain. Germline-derived CDR1 and CDR2 are MNHNS and SASEGT. The CDR3 length is 16 residues. V lost 6 bases and J 0 bases, leaving 12 bases between the germline ends. The CDR3 DNA is TGTGCCAGCAGGAACGACGGCAGCTCCTATAATTCACCCCTCCACTTT. Translating it yields CASRNDGSSYNSPLHF.

The rearrangement links TRBV5-1 to TRBJ1-1; a weak D match, TRBD1 (6 bases). Trimming shortened V by 3 bases and J by 0 bases, and 12 bases separated the two germline ends. CDR3 length: 15 residues. Germline values: CDR1 SGHRS, CDR2 YFSETQ. The CDR3 region has the DNA TGCGCCAGCAGCTCGATCCAGGGGATGAACACTGAAGCTTTCTTT. Its protein product is CASSSIQGMNTEAFF.

Comment on this clonotype: A much larger clone lies a single base off, so this may be a read error. V usage is TRBV7-3 and J usage is TRBJ1-2; no firm D call. The germline V gene encodes CDR1 SGHTA and CDR2 FQGTGA. Trimming removed 2 bases at V and 2 bases at J, with 12 bases between. CDR3 size: 15 residues. As DNA, the CDR3 is TGTGCCAGCAGCTTATCGGCGGAGGCGAACTATGGCTACACCTTC. This gives the protein CASSLSAEANYGYTF.

This clonotype was seen only a few times. The chain combines TRBV10-3 with TRBJ2-1; D is perhaps TRBD1 (5 bases). The CDR3 is 11 amino acids. CDR1 is ENHRY and CDR2 is SYGVKD in the germline V gene. Trimming cost V 6 bases and J 10 bases, with 10 bases left between them. CDR3 sequence reads: CAIREQAEQFF. The CDR3 coding sequence is TGTGCCATCAGGGAACAGGCGGAGCAGTTCTTC.

The V call is TRBV18, the J call TRBJ1-2; D unresolved. The CDR3 loop spans 15 amino acids. V shed 2 bases and J shed 2 bases, with 12 bases lying between them. Germline V lookup: CDR1 KGHSH, CDR2 LQKENI. This CDR3 reads CASSPMGIQNYGYTF. The DNA for the CDR3 is TGTGCCAGCTCACCAATGGGGATTCAGAACTATGGCTACACCTTC.

Concerning this clonotype itself: This may be a read error: a much more frequent sequence differs by one nucleotide. The chain has TRBV7-2 and TRBJ2-7; D remains ambiguous. CDR3 length equals 13 residues. Per germline, CDR1 SGHTA and CDR2 FQGNSA. Trimming took 4 bases from V and 5 from J, leaving 12 bases between them. CDR3 nucleotides: TGTGCCAGCAGCTCTGTTGAGCGAAACGAGCAGTACTTC. Its translation is CASSSVERNEQYF.

CDR3 nucleotide sequence: TGTGCCAGTATTATCCGGGTAGGGGGCACCGGGGAGCTGTTTTTT. Translating gives CASIIRVGGTGELFF. The genes are TRBV19 and TRBJ2-2, with D perhaps TRBD1 (6 bases). With 7 bases removed from V and 4 bases from J, the gap between germline ends came to 16 bases. Looked up from germline, CDR1 is LNHDA and CDR2 is SQIVND (reference sequence). The CDR3 is made up of 15 amino acids.

This clonotype came up a few times. This chain joins TRBV19 and TRBJ1-1; possibly TRBD1 for D (6 bases). Germline V gene sequence: CDR1 LNHDA, CDR2 SQIVND (reference sequence). Trimming pared 9 bases from V and 7 bases from J, leaving 21 bases between. CDR3 length: 14 residues. CDR3 bases: TGTGCCAGATCCGTTCGCGGGGGCGCGTATGAAGCTTTCTTT. Amino acids: CARSVRGGAYEAFF.

The chain joins TRBV7-9 to TRBJ2-1; the D call may be TRBD1 or TRBD2 (8 bases each). The CDR3 covers 19 residues. V lost 0 bases and J lost 5, with 23 bases in between. Germline V gene data show CDR1 as SEHNR and CDR2 as FQNEAQ (reference sequence). The CDR3: CASSLASGRGREVNNEQFF. The DNA of the CDR3 is TGTGCCAGCAGCTTAGCGAGTGGCAGGGGGCGGGAGGTAAACAATGAGCAGTTCTTC. Drawing the rest from reference TRBV7-9 and TRBJ2-1, the complete variable domain is DTGVSQNPRHKITKRGQNVTFRCDPISEHNRLYWYRQTLGQGPEFLTYFQNEAQLEKSRLLSDRFSAERPKGSFSTLEIQRTEQGDSAMYLCASSLASGRGREVNNEQFFGPGTRLTVL.

The genes are TRBV18 and TRBJ2-1; D tentatively reads TRBD1 or TRBD2 (5 bases each). V was trimmed by 7 bases and J by 4 bases, leaving 23 bases between them. This CDR3 region has 17 residues. Looked up from germline, CDR1 is KGHSH and CDR2 is LQKENI. CDR3 in amino acids: CASLSGDGKGAYNEQFF. CDR3 DNA sequence: TGTGCCAGCTTATCCGGGGACGGAAAAGGGGCTTACAATGAGCAGTTCTTC.

V usage is TRBV6-4 and J usage is TRBJ2-1; no clear D gene. Trimming took off 4 bases at V and 5 bases at J, with 12 bases between the two ends. The germline V gene encodes CDR1 MRHNA and CDR2 SNTAGT. The CDR3 has 14 residues. CDR3 DNA sequence: TGTGCCAGCAGTGCCCTCTTCAAAGACAATGAGCAGTTCTTC. Its translation is CASSALFKDNEQFF.

As concerns this clonotype: The conserved closing phenylalanine or tryptophan is absent in this CDR3, likely reflecting a read error. No DNA is shown, since the ends of the CDR3 on it are uncertain; the CDR3 is the one TCRdb lists. This sequence joins TRBV6-1 and TRBJ1-3. 12 amino acids form the CDR3, both terminal residues included. The V gene's germline CDR1 is MNHNS and CDR2 SASEGT. CDR3 region: CASSEVGGQTRT.

This clonotype was seen only a few times. The chain employs TRBV30 and TRBJ1-3; TRBD1 is a possible D gene (5 bases). Per the germline V gene, CDR1 is GTSNPN and CDR2 is SVGIG (reference sequence). The CDR3 runs 15 residues. V was trimmed by 8 bases and J by 0 bases, leaving 17 bases between them. CDR3 loop: CAHKRDLNSGNTIYF. CDR3 in DNA: TGTGCCCACAAGAGGGACCTTAACTCTGGAAACACCATATATTTT.

On this clonotype: A much larger clone sits a single nucleotide away, making a read error possible. This chain connects TRBV12-3 or TRBV12-4 to TRBJ1-6; TRBD1 agrees at 7 bases. This CDR3 region has 15 residues. The trim removed 4 bases at V and 6 bases at J, leaving 6 bases unmatched. The CDR3 DNA follows: TGTGCCAGCAGTTCGAGGGACAGAACTAATTCACCCCTCCACTTT. It is translated as CASSSRDRTNSPLHF.

This clonotype has a handful of counts. This sequence joins TRBV10-1 and TRBJ1-1, with D possibly TRBD1 on 6 matching bases. This CDR3 contains 13 residues. Trimming left V 6 bases short and J 2 bases short, with 10 bases between. The germline V gene has CDR1 WNHNN and CDR2 SYGVQD (reference sequence). CDR3 in amino acids: CASSTGSNTEAFF. For the CDR3, the DNA is TGCGCCAGCAGCACAGGGAGTAACACTGAAGCTTTCTTT.

This clonotype was counted ten times or more. The gene calls are TRBV30 and TRBJ1-1; the D is unclear. Per germline, CDR1 GTSNPN and CDR2 SVGIG (reference sequence). The CDR3 spans 15 residues. Trimming pared 4 bases from V and 0 bases from J, leaving 15 bases between. As DNA, the CDR3 is TGTGCCTGGATCGTAGGGAACCAATTGAACACTGAAGCTTTCTTT. Its translation: CAWIVGNQLNTEAFF.

This clonotype was observed at least ten times. The V and J genes are TRBV11-2 and TRBJ2-2, with TRBD2 identical over 9 bases. The CDR3 runs 16 residues. CDR1 SGHAT and CDR2 FQNNGV come from the germline V gene. Trimming cost V 5 bases and J 4 bases; bases outside gene matches: 8. CDR3 sequence: CASSLWTSAATGELFF. The CDR3 DNA reads TGTGCCAGCAGCCTCTGGACTAGCGCGGCCACCGGGGAGCTGTTTTTT.

This clonotype occurred a few times. CDR3 protein: CASSLKGSSGWQYF. Written as DNA, the CDR3 is TGTGCCAGCAGCCTAAAAGGAAGCTCTGGTTGGCAGTACTTC. This chain connects TRBV3-1 to TRBJ2-7; D unresolved. V lost 4 bases, J lost 9 bases, and 19 bases lay in between. The CDR3 sequence is 14 residues long. Germline CDR1 is LGHDT and CDR2 is YNNKEL (reference sequence).

This clonotype was recorded at least ten times. V and J are TRBV12-3 or TRBV12-4 and TRBJ1-6; TRBD1 is a possible D gene (5 bases). V was clipped by 0 bases and J by 5 bases, with 14 bases between them. The CDR3 is 17 amino acids. For the CDR3, the DNA is TGTGCCAGCAGTTTAGCGCGGGTTCGGGGGAATAATTCACCCCTCCACTTT. Protein: CASSLARVRGNNSPLHF.

DNA of the CDR3: TGTGCCAGCTCACATATGGATGAAAAACTGTTTTTT. Translating gives CASSHMDEKLFF. This chain connects TRBV18 to TRBJ1-4; D ambiguous. This CDR3 has 12 amino acids. Germline values: CDR1 KGHSH, CDR2 LQKENI. V lost 4 bases to trimming and J lost 6 bases, with 6 bases between them.

A word on this clonotype: Just one base apart from a much larger clone, this may be a read error. The V and J genes are TRBV28 and TRBJ1-5; D remains unclear. Germline CDR1 reads MDHEN; CDR2 reads SYDVKM. The CDR3 covers 15 residues. This CDR3 reads CVSSFSTGIAIREHF. CDR3 DNA: TGTGTCAGCAGTTTCTCGACCGGGATCGCGATTCGGGAGCATTTT.

This clonotype was detected ten times or more. J is TRBJ1-1 and V is TRBV7-3; D might be TRBD1 (5 bases). From germline, CDR1 is SGHTA and CDR2 FQGTGA. V was cut by 6 bases and J by 4 bases, with 12 bases left in between. The CDR3 contains 13 residues. For the CDR3, the DNA is TGTGCCAGCAGTTTACGCGGGGGCACTGAAGCTTTCTTT. It yields the protein CASSLRGGTEAFF.

This clonotype was counted at least ten times. J is TRBJ2-6 and V is TRBV28, with 11 bases identical to TRBD1. Germline values: CDR1 MDHEN, CDR2 SYDVKM. Trimming cost V 6 bases and J 3 bases; bases outside gene matches: 7. The CDR3 is made up of 17 amino acids. For the CDR3, the DNA is TGTGCCAGCAGCCCCGGGACAGGGGGGGGTGGGGCCAACGTCCTGACTTTC. Residues: CASSPGTGGGGANVLTF.

This clonotype was detected many times. V gene TRBV28 combines with J gene TRBJ1-5; D is uncertain. V gave up 3 bases and J gave up 4 bases, with 13 bases separating them. CDR1 and CDR2 (germline): MDHEN, SYDVKM. The CDR3 is 15 amino acids. CDR3 nucleotides: TGTGCCAGCAGTTTTGTCTACAAGGATAATCAGCCCCAGCATTTT. Its protein is CASSFVYKDNQPQHF.

This clonotype appeared many times. V gene TRBV28 combines with J gene TRBJ2-7; no firm D call. The germline V gene has CDR1 MDHEN and CDR2 SYDVKM. Between the trimmed V and J ends, which lost 2 bases and 2 bases, there was a span of 16 bases. The CDR3 has 16 amino acids. CDR3 nucleotides: TGTGCCAGCAGTTTACGACTTGCCGTAGGGACCTACGAGCAGTACTTC. Translating it yields CASSLRLAVGTYEQYF.